A single sample is the source of the 21 T cell receptor beta chains below, sequenced in a study of Ad26.COV2.S vaccination and SARS-CoV-2 variants. TCRdb keeps only in-frame clones here, not all; method: immunoSEQ multiplex PCR. Among 380,000 or so clones listed, 88% were seen once. Treatment given: approximately 18 received Ad26.COV2.S at low or high dose, single or two shots; about five received placebo; per-sample allocation not given. Each sample was drawn 63 days after the first injection (of vaccine or placebo). This specimen was peripheral blood, taken in a trial of Ad26.COV2.S vaccine versus placebo. These receptors were collected from a person between 18 and 59 years old who received the Ad26.COV2.S COVID-19 vaccine or a placebo.

This clone was seen just once. V usage is TRBV5-1 and J usage is TRBJ2-3; 12 bases map to TRBD1. Looked up from germline, CDR1 is SGHRS and CDR2 is YFSETQ. J lost 3 bases, V lost 6 bases, and 8 bases had no gene match. This CDR3 comprises 16 residues. CDR3 sequence: CASNTKGQGATDTQYF. The CDR3, as DNA: TGCGCCAGCAACACAAAGGGACAGGGGGCAACAGATACGCAGTATTTT.

This clone was counted between two and nine times. This chain joins TRBV7-8 and TRBJ2-7; D is undetermined. Trimming removed 4 bases at V and 4 bases at J, with 8 bases between. This CDR3 region has 12 residues. Germline values: CDR1 SGHVS, CDR2 FQNEAQ. The CDR3 DNA reads TGTGCCAGCAGCTACCGAGGATACGAGCAGTACTTC. Translating gives CASSYRGYEQYF.

The rearrangement links TRBV18 to TRBJ1-2; D unclear. Trimming cost V 5 bases and J 5 bases, with 18 bases left between them. This CDR3 has 15 residues. The germline CDR1 and CDR2 sequences are KGHSH and LQKENI. CDR3 coding DNA: TGTGCCAGCTCAAAAGGCGCAGACCACGTATATGGCTACACCTTC. Translating gives CASSKGADHVYGYTF.

The chain uses TRBV11-2 and TRBJ2-3; 8 bases are shared with TRBD1. The V segment lost 5 bases and the J segment 2 bases; nucleotides outside the gene matches: 6. The CDR3 is 15 residues long. Germline V gene data show CDR1 as SGHAT and CDR2 as FQNNGV. The CDR3 sequence is CASSLWGQDTDTQYF. CDR3 in DNA: TGTGCCAGCAGCCTGTGGGGACAGGACACAGATACGCAGTATTTT.

This sequence joins TRBV6-2 or TRBV6-3 and TRBJ2-5; 8 positions match TRBD2. This CDR3 comprises 16 residues. V lost 0 bases to trimming and J lost 4 bases; unmatched junction nucleotides: 7. In germline, CDR1 is MNHEY, CDR2 SVGEGT. CDR3 nucleotides: TGTGCCAGCAGTTACTCTTCCTGGCTAGCGGGAGAGACCCAGTACTTC. It yields the protein CASSYSSWLAGETQYF.

The chain links TRBV11-2 to TRBJ2-3, with 8 positions matching TRBD1. V dropped 0 bases and J dropped 7; count of bases not matched to a gene: 9. The CDR3 contains 16 residues. CDR1 is SGHAT and CDR2 is FQNNGV in the germline V gene. CDR3 residues: CASSLDPGQGSNTQYF. As DNA, the CDR3 is TGTGCCAGCAGCTTAGATCCCGGACAGGGTTCTAATACGCAGTATTTT.

This CDR3 is CASSLSGPGELFF. The DNA of the CDR3 is TGTGCCAGCAGCTTGAGTGGACCCGGGGAGCTGTTTTTT. This chain joins TRBV13 and TRBJ2-2; unclear D gene. Between the trimmed V and J ends, which lost 3 bases and 6 bases, there was a span of 8 bases. The CDR3 is made up of 13 amino acids. The germline CDR1 and CDR2 sequences are PRHDT and FYEKMQ (reference sequence).

The chain has TRBV6-6 and TRBJ1-3; D gene unclear. V dropped 5 bases and J dropped 2 bases, with 7 bases sitting between them. The CDR3 consists of 13 residues. Germline CDR1 MNHNY, CDR2 SVGAGI (reference sequence). The CDR3 sequence is CASSRTAGNTIYF. Written as DNA, the CDR3 is TGTGCCAGCAGTCGGACGGCTGGAAACACCATATATTTT.

The chain combines TRBV28 with TRBJ1-1; unclear D gene. The CDR3 has 14 residues. Germline V gene lookup returns CDR1 MDHEN and CDR2 SYDVKM. V was clipped by 3 bases and J by 1 base, with 9 bases between them. CDR3 DNA: TGTGCCAGCAGTTTGCCACAGAGGAACACTGAAGCTTTCTTT. Encoded protein: CASSLPQRNTEAFF.

This sequence joins TRBV7-6 and TRBJ1-5; 7 bases are a match to TRBD1. The germline V gene encodes CDR1 SGHVS and CDR2 FNYEAQ. The CDR3 is 15 amino acids. Losses at the gene ends were 5 bases for V and 12 bases for J; bases not matched to a gene: 16. The CDR3 reads CASSPGAGGVANQHF. The DNA for the CDR3 is TGTGCCAGCAGCCCGGGGGCAGGGGGGGTTGCGAACCAGCATTTT.

This clone has a handful of counts. This rearrangement joins TRBV7-9 to TRBJ2-7; maybe TRBD2 (6 bases). Germline CDR1 reads SEHNR; CDR2 reads FQNEAQ (reference sequence). V lost 5 bases to trimming and J lost 4 bases, with 9 bases between them. CDR3 length: 12 amino acids. The CDR3 DNA follows: TGTGCCAGCAGCGCCGGAGGGTACGAGCAGTACTTC. Its protein is CASSAGGYEQYF. Looking up the rest from reference TRBV7-9 and TRBJ2-7 gives the full variable domain: DTGVSQNPRHKITKRGQNVTFRCDPISEHNRLYWYRQTLGQGPEFLTYFQNEAQLEKSRLLSDRFSAERPKGSFSTLEIQRTEQGDSAMYLCASSAGGYEQYFGPGTRLTVT.

This chain uses TRBV10-3 with TRBJ2-7; 7 positions match TRBD2. V gave up 2 bases and J gave up 4 bases; unmatched junction bases: 2. This CDR3 has 13 amino acids. The germline CDR1 and CDR2 sequences are ENHRY and SYGVKD. Here the CDR3 reads CAISEGLDYEQYF. The CDR3 DNA reads TGTGCCATCAGTGAGGGACTAGATTACGAGCAGTACTTC.

The chain links TRBV18 to TRBJ2-1, with 7 nucleotides matching TRBD1. The J segment lost 9 bases and the V segment lost 2 bases, leaving 4 bases of the junction unmatched. Per germline, CDR1 KGHSH and CDR2 LQKENI. The CDR3 has 13 residues. This CDR3 reads CASSPAQGFEQFF. The CDR3, as DNA: TGTGCCAGCTCACCAGCACAGGGGTTTGAGCAGTTCTTC.

This chain links TRBV7-2 with TRBJ2-1, with D possibly being TRBD2 (6 bases). Trimming took 0 bases from V and 2 from J, leaving 8 bases between them. This CDR3 comprises 15 residues. CDR1 is SGHTA, CDR2 FQGNSA, per germline. The CDR3 sequence: CASSLAEGTYNEQFF. As DNA, the CDR3 is TGTGCCAGCAGCTTAGCGGAGGGAACCTACAATGAGCAGTTCTTC. Full variable domain (outside the CDR3, taken from reference TRBV7-2 and TRBJ2-1): GAGVSQSPSNKVTEKGKDVELRCDPISGHTALYWYRQSLGQGLEFLIYFQGNSAPDKSGLPSDRFSAERTGGSVSTLTIQRTQQEDSAVYLCASSLAEGTYNEQFFGPGTRLTVL.

The chain recombines TRBV5-1 with TRBJ1-1, with 7 bases matching TRBD1. Trimming at V came to 4 bases and at J to 1 base, leaving 13 bases not matched to a gene. The CDR3 is 17 amino acids. CDR1 and CDR2 from the germline V gene are SGHRS and YFSETQ. The chain's CDR3 is CASSVLGQRGGNTEAFF. In DNA, the CDR3 is TGCGCCAGCAGCGTGTTGGGACAGCGAGGGGGGAACACTGAAGCTTTCTTT.

V is TRBV5-6 and J is TRBJ1-3, with 9 bases lining up with TRBD1. After removal of 4 bases from V and 4 bases from J, the junction contained 6 bases not matched to a gene. The CDR3 contains 15 residues. CDR1 SGHDT and CDR2 YYEEEE come from the germline V gene. CDR3 nucleotide sequence: TGTGCCAGCAGCATCCGACAGGGGGTAGGAAACACCATATATTTT. Residues: CASSIRQGVGNTIYF.

In this sample, this clone turned up a few times. The chain links TRBV12-3 or TRBV12-4 to TRBJ1-2, with unresolved D. V was cut by 2 bases and J by 8 bases, with 12 bases left in between. The CDR3 spans 13 residues. The CDR3 here is CASSLKQLGGYTF. DNA of the CDR3: TGTGCCAGCAGTTTAAAACAATTAGGGGGCTACACCTTC.

The genes are TRBV6-5 and TRBJ2-3, with unresolved D. V was clipped by 2 bases and J by 5 bases, with 11 bases between them. This CDR3 comprises 14 residues. Germline V gene data show CDR1 as MNHEY and CDR2 as SVGAGI. The CDR3 DNA follows: TGTGCCAGCAGTTACACCTCAGAGAAAGATACGCAGTATTTT. Its protein is CASSYTSEKDTQYF.

J is TRBJ2-7 and V is TRBV13; 9 bases align to TRBD1. This CDR3 contains 14 residues. The germline V gene has CDR1 PRHDT and CDR2 FYEKMQ (reference sequence). Trimming took 5 bases from V and 3 from J; bases not matched to a gene: 5. The CDR3 coding sequence is TGTGCCAGCAGCCCGGGACAGGGTGACTACGAGCAGTACTTC. This translates into CASSPGQGDYEQYF.

V gene TRBV7-6 combines with J gene TRBJ1-1; TRBD1 matches at 7 bases. Germline loops: CDR1 SGHVS, CDR2 FNYEAQ. V gave up 4 bases and J gave up 3 bases; unmatched junction bases: 11. This CDR3 spans 16 amino acids. CDR3 nucleotide sequence: TGTGCCAGCAGCTCTAGGAGGGGGCAGGGGGACACTGAAGCTTTCTTT. This codes for CASSSRRGQGDTEAFF.

This clone was seen a single time. The rearrangement uses TRBV11-2 and TRBJ1-4; a possible D gene is TRBD1 (5 bases). V was clipped by 5 bases and J by 8 bases, with 12 bases between them. The CDR3 has 13 residues. Germline V gene data show CDR1 as SGHAT and CDR2 as FQNNGV. The CDR3 is CASSTYRREKLFF. The CDR3 DNA follows: TGTGCCAGCAGCACGTACAGGAGAGAAAAACTGTTTTTT.